This TCR beta chain appears in the sequencing data of a study of beta chain features in type 1 diabetes. The overall study: Examined across all samples were almost 110 million sorted cells.

Study-level findings and limits: TCRB CDR3 length was moderately but significantly reduced in all four CD4+ subsets of Type 1 diabetes patients. The naive, central memory and Treg TCRB repertoires of patients appeared to be more similar to one another than those of healthy donors. The study left unresolved whether HLA type influences TCRB rearrangement.

The ends lost 6 bases at V and 4 bases at J; junction bases unmatched: 2. The CDR3 extends over 14 amino acids. CDR1 is MNHNY, CDR2 SVGAGI, per germline (reference sequence). This clone was detected a few times. Antigen specificity is unknown. The isolated RNA, all of it, was reverse transcribed, so expressed TCRB transcripts were what got sequenced. Each sample of naive, central memory or regulatory T cells had, on average, about 3.57 million reads. Measured with immunoSEQ multiplex PCR; TCRdb has only the in-frame clones, and not every one. The table has roughly 340,000 clones, 10% to 15% seen once. The clonotype was recovered from a woman younger than 30 with type 1 diabetes. The V and J genes are TRBV6-6 and TRBJ2-1; the match to TRBD2 covers 11 bases. Sequenced: naive CD4+ T cells from blood. CDR3 nucleotides: TGTGCCAGCAGGGTAGCGGGAGGGTACAATGAGCAGTTCTTC. Residues: CASRVAGGYNEQFF.